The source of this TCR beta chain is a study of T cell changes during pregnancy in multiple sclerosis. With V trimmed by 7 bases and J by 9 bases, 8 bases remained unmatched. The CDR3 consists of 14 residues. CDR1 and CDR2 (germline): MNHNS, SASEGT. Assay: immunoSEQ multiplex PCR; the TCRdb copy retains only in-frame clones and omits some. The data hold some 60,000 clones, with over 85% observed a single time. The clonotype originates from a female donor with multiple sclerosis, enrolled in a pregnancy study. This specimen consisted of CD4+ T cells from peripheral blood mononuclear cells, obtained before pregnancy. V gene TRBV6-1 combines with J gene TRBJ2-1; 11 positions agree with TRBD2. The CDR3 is CASTRGLAGGEQFF. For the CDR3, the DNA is TGTGCCAGCACCCGTGGGCTAGCGGGGGGTGAGCAGTTCTTC.